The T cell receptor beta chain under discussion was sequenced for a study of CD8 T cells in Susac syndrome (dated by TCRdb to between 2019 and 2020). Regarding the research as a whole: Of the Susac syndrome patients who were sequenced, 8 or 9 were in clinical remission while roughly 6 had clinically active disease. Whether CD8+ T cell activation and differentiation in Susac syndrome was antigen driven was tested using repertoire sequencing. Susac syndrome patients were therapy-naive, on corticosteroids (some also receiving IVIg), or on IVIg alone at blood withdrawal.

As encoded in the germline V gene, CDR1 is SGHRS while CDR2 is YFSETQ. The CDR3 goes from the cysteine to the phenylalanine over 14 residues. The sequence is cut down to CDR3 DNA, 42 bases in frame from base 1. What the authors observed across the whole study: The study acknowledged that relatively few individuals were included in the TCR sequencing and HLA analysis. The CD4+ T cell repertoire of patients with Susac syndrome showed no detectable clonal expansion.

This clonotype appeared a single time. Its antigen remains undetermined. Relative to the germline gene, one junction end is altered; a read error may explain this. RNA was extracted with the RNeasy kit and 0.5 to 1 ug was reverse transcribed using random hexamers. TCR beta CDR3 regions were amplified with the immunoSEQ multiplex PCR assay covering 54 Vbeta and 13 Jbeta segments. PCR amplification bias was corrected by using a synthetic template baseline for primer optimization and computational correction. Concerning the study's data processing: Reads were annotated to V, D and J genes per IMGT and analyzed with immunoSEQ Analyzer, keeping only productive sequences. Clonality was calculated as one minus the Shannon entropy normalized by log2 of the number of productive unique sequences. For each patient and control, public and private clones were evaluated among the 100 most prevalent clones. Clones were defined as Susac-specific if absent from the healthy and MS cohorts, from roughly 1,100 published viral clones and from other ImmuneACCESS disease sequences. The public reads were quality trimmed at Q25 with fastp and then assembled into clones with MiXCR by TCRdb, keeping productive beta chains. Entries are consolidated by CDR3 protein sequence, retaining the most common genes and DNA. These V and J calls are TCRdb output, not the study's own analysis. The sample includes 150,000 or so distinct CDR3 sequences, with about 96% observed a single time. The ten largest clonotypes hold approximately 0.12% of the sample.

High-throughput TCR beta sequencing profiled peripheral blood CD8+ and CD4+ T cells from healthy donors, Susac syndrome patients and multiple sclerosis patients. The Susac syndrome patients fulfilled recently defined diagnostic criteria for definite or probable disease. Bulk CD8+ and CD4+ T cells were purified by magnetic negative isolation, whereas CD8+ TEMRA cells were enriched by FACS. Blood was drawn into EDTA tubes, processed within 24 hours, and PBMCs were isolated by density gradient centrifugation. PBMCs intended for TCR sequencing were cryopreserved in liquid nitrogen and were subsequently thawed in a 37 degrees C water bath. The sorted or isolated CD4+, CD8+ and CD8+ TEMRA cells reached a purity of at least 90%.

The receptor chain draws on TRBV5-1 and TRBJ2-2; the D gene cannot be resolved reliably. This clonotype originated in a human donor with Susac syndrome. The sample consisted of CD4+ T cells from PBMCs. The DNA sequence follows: TGCGCCACCAGCAAAGGATCGAACACCGGGGAGCTGTTTTTT. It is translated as CATSKGSNTGELFF.